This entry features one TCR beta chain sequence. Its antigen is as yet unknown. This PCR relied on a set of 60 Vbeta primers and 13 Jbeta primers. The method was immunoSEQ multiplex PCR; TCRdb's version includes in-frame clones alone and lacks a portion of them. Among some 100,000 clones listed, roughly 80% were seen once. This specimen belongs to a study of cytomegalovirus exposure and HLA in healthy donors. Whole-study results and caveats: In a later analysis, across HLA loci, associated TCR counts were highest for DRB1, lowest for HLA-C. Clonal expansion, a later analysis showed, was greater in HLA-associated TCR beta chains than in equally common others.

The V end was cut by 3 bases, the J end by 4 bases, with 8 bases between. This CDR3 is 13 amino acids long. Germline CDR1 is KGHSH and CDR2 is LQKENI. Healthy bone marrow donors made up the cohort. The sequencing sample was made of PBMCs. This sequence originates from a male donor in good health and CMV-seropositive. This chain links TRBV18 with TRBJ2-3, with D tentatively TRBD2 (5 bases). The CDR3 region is CASSPDWPDTQYF. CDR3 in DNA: TGTGCCAGCTCACCGGACTGGCCAGATACGCAGTATTTT.